These 27 T cell receptor beta chains were sequenced from one sample in a study of breast tumors, draining lymph nodes, adjacent tissues. Axillary draining lymph nodes of breast cancer patients supplied the node samples. A single record per CDR3 protein comes from TCRdb applying MiXCR to the multiplex PCR reads. The sample yields around 300,000 distinct CDR3 sequences, more than 30% seen once. Sequenced sample: axillary lymph node tissue. These receptors originate from a female donor with breast cancer. Some clones in this sample may be carry-over from other donors' samples.

This clonotype was counted between two and nine times. A much more abundant neighbour one base away suggests this may be a read error. The chain recombines TRBV20-1 with TRBJ2-5; a weak D match, TRBD2 (6 bases). Germline-derived CDR1 and CDR2 are DFQATT and SNEGSKA (reference sequence). The CDR3 has 12 residues. CDR3 residues: CSAQAGSETPYF. CDR3 in DNA: TGCAGTGCCCAAGCCGGGAGTGAGACCCCGTACTTC.

The table lists this clonotype with many counts. The V call is TRBV9, the J call TRBJ2-2; D is undetermined. The CDR3 contains 12 residues. V lost 2 bases and J 6 bases, leaving 5 bases between the germline ends. Germline V CDR1 and CDR2: SGDLS, YYNGEE. The CDR3 protein is CASSVGPGELFF. In DNA, the CDR3 is TGTGCCAGCAGCGTCGGCCCCGGGGAGCTGTTTTTT.

This clonotype was counted ten times or more. V and J are TRBV24-1 and TRBJ2-1; 13 bases agree with TRBD2. V was clipped by 0 bases and J by 8 bases; unmatched bases: 3. The CDR3 is made up of 16 amino acids. Per germline, CDR1 KGHDR and CDR2 SFDVKD. CDR3 nucleotide sequence: TGTGCCACCAGTGATTTGGGACTAGCGGGAGTAGATGAGCAGTTCTTC. It is translated as CATSDLGLAGVDEQFF.

The gene calls are TRBV6-2 or TRBV6-3 and TRBJ1-2, with D unresolved. Trimming stripped 6 bases from V and 7 bases from J, with 15 bases between. Germline V gene sequence: CDR1 MNHEY, CDR2 SVGEGT. This CDR3 region has 13 residues. The CDR3 nucleotides read TGTGCCAGCAGGAATCCCCCGCACAGTGGCTACACCTTC. Its translation is CASRNPPHSGYTF.

This clonotype showed up many times. The rearrangement links TRBV20-1 to TRBJ2-7; 13 bases align to TRBD2. V shed 4 bases, J shed 7 bases, and the junction held 7 bases outside the gene matches. Germline values: CDR1 DFQATT, CDR2 SNEGSKA (reference sequence). The CDR3 length is 14 residues. The DNA for the CDR3 is TGCAGTGCTACCCCGGGACTAGCGGGACTTGAGCAGTACTTC. This gives the protein CSATPGLAGLEQYF.

The count of this clonotype is one. A much larger clone differs by one base, so this may be a read error. The chain couples TRBV5-6 to TRBJ1-2; perhaps TRBD1 as D (5 bases). CDR3 length equals 13 residues. The germline gives CDR1 SGHDT, CDR2 YYEEEE. The CDR3 loop reads CASSSGTYYGYIF. DNA for the CDR3: TGTGCCAGCAGCTCGGGGACGTACTATGGCTACATCTTC.

Remarks on this clonotype: A read error may be the cause here, since a much bigger clone is one base away. The chain uses TRBV3-1 and TRBJ1-5, with 8 positions matching TRBD1. CDR3 length: 14 amino acids. Germline CDR1 LGHDT, CDR2 YNNKEL (reference sequence). This chain's CDR3 is CASSQGTGNQPRHF. CDR3 nucleotides: TGTGCCAGCAGCCAAGGGACAGGGAATCAGCCCCGGCATTTT.

This clonotype has a count of ten or more. The rearrangement joins TRBV5-1 to TRBJ2-1; 9 bases map to TRBD1. The V segment lost 4 bases and the J segment 6 bases; nucleotides outside the gene matches: 11. Germline V CDR1 and CDR2: SGHRS, YFSETQ. CDR3 length: 16 amino acids. CDR3 nucleotide sequence: TGCGCCAGCAGCCTGGCCGGGACAGGGAAACGCAATGAGCAGTTCTTC. Translated, it gives CASSLAGTGKRNEQFF.

This clonotype turned up a few times. A much bigger clone sits one base away, suggesting this may be a read error. CDR3 loop: CASSGRQYADTQYF. CDR3 in DNA: TGTGCCAGTAGCGGGCGACAGTACGCAGATACGCAGTATTTT. The rearrangement uses TRBV19 and TRBJ2-3, with D tentatively TRBD1 (5 bases). Germline CDR1 LNHDA, CDR2 SQIVND (reference sequence). V lost 6 bases and J lost 4, with 14 bases in between. This CDR3 comprises 14 residues.

Points on this clonotype: The conserved phenylalanine or tryptophan normally closing the CDR3 is absent here, so this likely arose from a read error. The chain employs TRBV5-1 and TRBJ2-7; TRBD1 might be the D (5 bases). The V gene's germline CDR1 is SGHRS and CDR2 YFSETQ. CDR3 length: 14 residues. This CDR3 reads CAGSLDGRVYEQYS. CDR3 sequence (DNA): TGCGCCGGCAGCTTGGATGGCAGGGTCTACGAGCAGTACTCC.

This clonotype was detected ten times or more. The genes are TRBV7-8 and TRBJ2-7, with D unresolved. This CDR3 is 14 amino acids long. The ends were cut back, 1 base at V and 0 bases at J, with 7 bases in the middle. Germline V CDR1 and CDR2: SGHVS, FQNEAQ. The chain's CDR3 is CASSLEMSSYEQYF. As DNA, the CDR3 is TGTGCCAGCAGCTTAGAGATGAGCTCCTACGAGCAGTACTTC.

The table lists this clonotype with a few counts. The chain combines TRBV9 with TRBJ2-1; maybe TRBD1 (5 bases). The V end lost 3 bases, the J end lost 4 bases, and 8 bases lay between the germline ends. The CDR3 runs to 13 residues. Germline loops: CDR1 SGDLS, CDR2 YYNGEE. Here the CDR3 reads CASSAAGYNEQFF. The CDR3 DNA reads as TGTGCCAGCAGCGCCGCAGGGTACAATGAGCAGTTCTTC.

Points on this clonotype: Just one base apart from a much larger clone, this may be a read error. This rearrangement joins TRBV20-1 to TRBJ2-1; possible D gene TRBD1, 6 bases. The V gene's germline CDR1 is DFQATT and CDR2 SNEGSKA (reference sequence). CDR3 length: 11 residues. CDR3 protein: CSARRDNEQSF. CDR3 DNA: TGCAGTGCTAGAAGGGACAATGAGCAGTCCTTC.

The chain couples TRBV10-3 to TRBJ1-2; tentative D call: TRBD1 (6 bases). Germline CDR1 ENHRY, CDR2 SYGVKD. The V end lost 3 bases, the J end lost 4 bases, and 33 bases lay between the germline ends. The length of the CDR3 is 21 residues. CDR3 region: CAISEPGQYGTNEKRLYGYTF. The CDR3 DNA reads as TGTGCCATCAGTGAACCTGGACAGTACGGAACTAATGAAAAACGTCTCTATGGCTACACCTTC.

This clonotype was counted a few times. The DNA for the CDR3 is TGTGCCAGCAGTCACCGCGCCACAGGGGGCAATGAGCAGTTCTTC. Translated, it gives CASSHRATGGNEQFF. The J gene is TRBJ2-1, the V gene TRBV6-6, with 8 bases aligning to TRBD1. Per germline, CDR1 MNHNY and CDR2 SVGAGI (reference sequence). V dropped 5 bases and J dropped 6; count of bases not matched to a gene: 9. This CDR3 has 15 amino acids.

This clonotype appeared many times. This chain links TRBV30 with TRBJ1-2; D is ambiguous. V gave up 7 bases and J gave up 8 bases, with 5 bases separating them. The CDR3 covers 8 residues. Germline CDR1 reads GTSNPN; CDR2 reads SVGIG (reference sequence). CDR3 residues: CASGGYTF. DNA of the CDR3: TGTGCCTCCGGGGGCTACACCTTC. Complete variable domain (other parts from reference TRBV30 and TRBJ1-2): SQTIHQWPATLVQPVGSPLSLECTVEGTSNPNLYWYRQAAGRGLQLLFYSVGIGQISSEVPQNLSASRPQDRQFILSSKKLLLSDSGFYLCASGGYTFGSGTRLTVV.

On this clonotype itself: A much larger clone lies one base from this, so it may be a read error. The genes are TRBV20-1 and TRBJ2-3; 7 bases line up with TRBD2. CDR1 and CDR2 from the germline V gene are DFQATT and SNEGSKA (reference sequence). This CDR3 spans 14 amino acids. The CDR3 spells CSASPVAGTATQYF. The DNA for the CDR3 is TGCAGTGCTAGTCCAGTAGCGGGCACAGCTACGCAGTATTTT.

The chain combines TRBV3-1 with TRBJ2-1; D might be TRBD1 (5 bases). CDR1 is LGHDT and CDR2 is YNNKEL in the germline V gene (reference sequence). Trimming left V 3 bases short and J 6 bases short, with 12 bases between. The CDR3 loop spans 14 amino acids. CDR3 residues: CASSQQGRSNEQFF. In DNA, the CDR3 is TGTGCCAGCAGCCAGCAGGGAAGGAGCAATGAGCAGTTCTTC.

This clonotype was counted at least ten times. V usage is TRBV9 and J usage is TRBJ2-5; D is unclear. V lost 3 bases and J 5 bases, leaving 11 bases between the germline ends. The germline V gene encodes CDR1 SGDLS and CDR2 YYNGEE. The CDR3 is made up of 13 amino acids. CDR3 in amino acids: CASSATTPETQYF. The CDR3 DNA reads TGTGCCAGCAGCGCCACGACCCCGGAGACCCAGTACTTC.

The chain carries TRBV3-1 and TRBJ2-1, with 13 bases fitting TRBD2. This CDR3 is 16 amino acids long. V trimming: 4 bases; J trimming: 8 bases; junction bases outside the gene matches: 8. From germline, CDR1 is LGHDT and CDR2 YNNKEL (reference sequence). In DNA form, the CDR3 reads TGTGCCAGCAGCCCTGGACTAGCGGGAGTAGGATATGAGCAGTTCTTC. It translates to CASSPGLAGVGYEQFF.

Regarding this clonotype: The junction and the germline gene differ at one end; a read error may be behind it. V usage is TRBV20-1 and J usage is TRBJ2-5; D remains unclear. Germline loops: CDR1 DFQATT, CDR2 SNEGSKA (reference sequence). This CDR3 has 13 amino acids. The CDR3 DNA sequence: TGCAGTGCTCATTCACAGAGCCAAGAGATCCAGTCCTTC. Translated: CSAHSQSQEIQSF.

The table lists this clonotype with many counts. The rearrangement joins TRBV5-5 to TRBJ2-7; D possibly corresponds to TRBD1 (6 bases). V lost 0 bases to trimming and J lost 3 bases, with 16 bases between them. The CDR3 consists of 16 residues. CDR1 SGHKS and CDR2 YYEKEE come from the germline V gene (reference sequence). In DNA form, the CDR3 reads TGTGCCAGCAGCTTGGTCGGATTTACAGGGAGCTACGAGCAGTACTTC. This codes for CASSLVGFTGSYEQYF.

A single count supports this clonotype. V usage is TRBV7-2 and J usage is TRBJ2-5; 11 bases map to TRBD2. V lost 7 bases, J lost 0 bases, and 10 bases stayed unmatched. The CDR3 is 17 amino acids. CDR1 is SGHTA and CDR2 is FQGNSA in the germline V gene. Here the CDR3 DNA reads TGTGCCAGCACCCTGACTAGCGGGACACAGTACCAAGAGACCCAGTACTTC. Protein sequence: CASTLTSGTQYQETQYF.

Worth noting for this clonotype: A read error may be the cause here, since a much bigger clone is one base away. The gene calls are TRBV5-1 and TRBJ2-7; D possibly corresponds to TRBD2 (6 bases). This CDR3 is built from 15 residues. The V end lost 0 bases, the J end lost 3 bases, and 13 bases lay between the germline ends. Germline loops: CDR1 SGHRS, CDR2 YFSETQ. The CDR3 spells CASSLEGGKVYEQYF. In DNA form, the CDR3 reads TGCGCCAGCAGCTTGGAGGGCGGGAAAGTCTACGAGCAGTACTTC.

J is TRBJ2-7 and V is TRBV6-4; perhaps TRBD1 as D (5 bases). Germline V CDR1 and CDR2: MRHNA, SNTAGT. Trimming pared 3 bases from V and 2 bases from J, leaving 11 bases between. The CDR3 length is 14 residues. The CDR3 spells CASSDRKGAYEQYF. CDR3 DNA: TGTGCCAGCAGTGATCGTAAAGGGGCCTACGAGCAGTACTTC.

Remarks on this clonotype: The CDR3 ends on some other residue instead of the conserved phenylalanine or tryptophan, so this is likely a read error. V is TRBV7-9 and J is TRBJ1-6; the D is unclear. The CDR3 runs 14 residues. Germline CDR1 SEHNR, CDR2 FQNEAQ (reference sequence). The CDR3 bases are TGCGCCAGCAGCCCACGGGCATTTCCTTCACCCCTCCACCTT. This sequence encodes CASSPRAFPSPLHL.

The chain joins TRBV11-2 to TRBJ2-1, with D possibly being TRBD1 (5 bases). From germline, CDR1 is SGHAT and CDR2 FQNNGV. The CDR3 is made up of 13 amino acids. Trimming shortened V by 0 bases and J by 9 bases, and 9 bases separated the two germline ends. The CDR3 region is CASSLDRVTEQFF. The DNA of the CDR3 is TGTGCCAGCAGCTTAGACAGGGTCACTGAGCAGTTCTTC.